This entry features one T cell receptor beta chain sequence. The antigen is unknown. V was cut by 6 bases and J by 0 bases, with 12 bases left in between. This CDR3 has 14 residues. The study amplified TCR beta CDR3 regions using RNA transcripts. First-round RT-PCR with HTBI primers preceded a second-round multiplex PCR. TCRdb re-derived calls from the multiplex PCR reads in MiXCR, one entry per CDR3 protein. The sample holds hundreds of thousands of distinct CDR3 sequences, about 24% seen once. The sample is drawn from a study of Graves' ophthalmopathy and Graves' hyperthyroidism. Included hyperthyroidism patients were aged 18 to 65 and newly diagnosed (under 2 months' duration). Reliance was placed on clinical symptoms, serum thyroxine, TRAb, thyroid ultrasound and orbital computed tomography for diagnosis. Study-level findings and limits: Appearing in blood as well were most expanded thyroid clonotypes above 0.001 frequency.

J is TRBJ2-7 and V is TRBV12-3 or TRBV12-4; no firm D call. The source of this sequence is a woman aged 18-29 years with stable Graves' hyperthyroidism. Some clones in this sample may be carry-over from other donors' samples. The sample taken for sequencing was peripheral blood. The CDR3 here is CASSSGRPSYEQYF. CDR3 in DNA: TGTGCCAGCAGCTCCGGCAGGCCCTCCTACGAGCAGTACTTC.